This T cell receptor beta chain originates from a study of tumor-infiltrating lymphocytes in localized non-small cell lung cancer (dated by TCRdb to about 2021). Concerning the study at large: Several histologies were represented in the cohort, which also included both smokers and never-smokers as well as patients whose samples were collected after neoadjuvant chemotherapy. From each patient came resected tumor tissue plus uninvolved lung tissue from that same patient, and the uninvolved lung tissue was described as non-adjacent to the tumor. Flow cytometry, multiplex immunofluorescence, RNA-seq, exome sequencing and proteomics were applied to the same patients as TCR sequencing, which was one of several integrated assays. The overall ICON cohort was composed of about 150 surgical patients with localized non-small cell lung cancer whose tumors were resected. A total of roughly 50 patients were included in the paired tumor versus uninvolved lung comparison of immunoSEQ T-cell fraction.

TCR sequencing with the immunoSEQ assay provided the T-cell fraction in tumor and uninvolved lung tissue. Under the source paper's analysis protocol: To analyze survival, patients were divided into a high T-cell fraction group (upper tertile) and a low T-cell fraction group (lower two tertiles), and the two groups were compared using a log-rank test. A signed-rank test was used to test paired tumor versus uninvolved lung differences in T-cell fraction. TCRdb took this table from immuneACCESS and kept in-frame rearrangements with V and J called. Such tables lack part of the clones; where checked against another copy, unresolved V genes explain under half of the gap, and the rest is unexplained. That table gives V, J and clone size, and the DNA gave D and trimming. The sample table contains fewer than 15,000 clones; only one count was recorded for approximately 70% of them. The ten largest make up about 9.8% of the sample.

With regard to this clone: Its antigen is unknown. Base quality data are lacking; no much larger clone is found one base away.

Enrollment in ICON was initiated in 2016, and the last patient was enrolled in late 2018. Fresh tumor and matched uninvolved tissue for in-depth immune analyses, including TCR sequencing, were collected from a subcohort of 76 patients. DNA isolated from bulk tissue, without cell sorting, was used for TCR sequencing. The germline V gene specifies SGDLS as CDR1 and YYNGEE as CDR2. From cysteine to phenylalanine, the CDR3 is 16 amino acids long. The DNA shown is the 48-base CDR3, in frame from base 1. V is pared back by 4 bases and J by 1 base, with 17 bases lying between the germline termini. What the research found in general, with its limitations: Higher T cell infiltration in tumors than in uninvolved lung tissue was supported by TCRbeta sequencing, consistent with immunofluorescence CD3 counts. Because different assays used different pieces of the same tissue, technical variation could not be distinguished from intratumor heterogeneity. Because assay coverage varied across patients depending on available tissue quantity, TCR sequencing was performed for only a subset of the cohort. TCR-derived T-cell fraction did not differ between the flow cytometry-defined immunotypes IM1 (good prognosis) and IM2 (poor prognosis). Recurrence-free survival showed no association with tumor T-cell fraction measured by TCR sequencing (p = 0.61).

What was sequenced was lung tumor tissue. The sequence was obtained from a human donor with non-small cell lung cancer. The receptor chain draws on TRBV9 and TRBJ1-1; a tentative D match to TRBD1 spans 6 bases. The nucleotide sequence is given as TGTGCCAGCAGCCCTCCCTGGGGCAGGGGGAACACTGAAGCTTTCTTT. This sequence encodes CASSPPWGRGNTEAFF.